This entry features one T cell receptor beta chain sequence. The target antigen is unknown. The junction shows a germline mismatch at one end, possibly a read error. The sample originates from a study of blood T cells in healthy people across ages. Study-wide results and caveats: Strong correlation was found linking TCR beta diversity to naive T cell percentage.

A sample-barcoded 5' primer and a J-beta primer mix were used in a second PCR of about 7 to 12 cycles. Sequencing of every sample gave 3 million or more CDR3-containing paired-end reads. One entry per CDR3 protein, called by TCRdb with MiXCR from the 5' RACE reads. The table has around 990,000 distinct CDR3 sequences, about 25% seen once. The CDR3 is 12 residues long. Germline V gives CDR1 DFQATT, CDR2 SNEGSKA (reference sequence). The data also belong to a second study, concerning T cells of mothers and their children. That work contributes: Added by the second PCR's M1S primer were sample barcodes and 2-4 random nucleotides.

This chain connects TRBV20-1 to TRBJ2-5, with 11 nucleotides matching TRBD1. Sequenced input: blood. The TCR comes from a girl between 2 and 10 years old in good health. The CDR3 DNA reads TGCAGTGCTAGAGATGGGACAGGGGGTCAGTGGTTC. This encodes CSARDGTGGQWF.